This entry concerns a single TCR beta chain. Its antigen remains unidentified. The repertoire was sequenced with immunoSEQ multiplex PCR; TCRdb's copy has only in-frame clones and lacks some. The sample lists around 2,000,000 clones, 90% to 95% occurring once. The data were taken from a study of shared clonotypes between healthy human individuals. Overall study findings and caveats: For naive CD4 cells, roughly 5% of clonotypes were shared across a few donors. Sampling used blood alone; tissue repertoires probably differ. What naive subsets generally showed was a larger estimated richness than memory subsets showed.

V gave up 2 bases and J gave up 7 bases, with 11 bases separating them. The length of the CDR3 is 14 residues. Germline V CDR1 and CDR2: MGHDK, SYGVNS. V gene TRBV25-1 combines with J gene TRBJ1-4; D remains ambiguous. This clonotype originated in a man between 18 and 35 years old in good health. Sequencing used naive CD4+ T cells sorted from blood. Subset: CD45RA+ positively selected. CDR3 nucleotide sequence: TGTGCCAGCAGTGAAACCCGATGGCGTGAAAAACTGTTTTTT. As protein: CASSETRWREKLFF.